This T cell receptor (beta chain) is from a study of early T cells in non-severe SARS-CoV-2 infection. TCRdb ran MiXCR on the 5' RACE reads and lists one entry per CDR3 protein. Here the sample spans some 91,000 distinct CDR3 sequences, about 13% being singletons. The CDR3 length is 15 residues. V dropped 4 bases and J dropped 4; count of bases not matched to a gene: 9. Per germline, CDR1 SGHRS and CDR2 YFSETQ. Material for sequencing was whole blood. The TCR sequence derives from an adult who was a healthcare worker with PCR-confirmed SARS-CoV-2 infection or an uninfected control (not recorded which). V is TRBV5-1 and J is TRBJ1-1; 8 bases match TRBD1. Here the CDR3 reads CASSREPQGATEAFF. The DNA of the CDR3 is TGCGCCAGCAGCCGCGAACCCCAGGGGGCCACTGAAGCTTTCTTT.